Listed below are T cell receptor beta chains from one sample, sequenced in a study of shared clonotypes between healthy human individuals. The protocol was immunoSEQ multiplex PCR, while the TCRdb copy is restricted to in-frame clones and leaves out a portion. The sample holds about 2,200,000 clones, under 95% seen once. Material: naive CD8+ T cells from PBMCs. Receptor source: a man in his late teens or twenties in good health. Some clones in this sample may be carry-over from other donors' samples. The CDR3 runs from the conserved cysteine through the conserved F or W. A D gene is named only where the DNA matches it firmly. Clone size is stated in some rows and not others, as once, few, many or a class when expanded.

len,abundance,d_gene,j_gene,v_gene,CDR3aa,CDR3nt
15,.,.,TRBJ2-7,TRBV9,CASSDPTSYPYEQYF,TGTGCCAGCAGCGACCCGACCTCTTATCCCTACGAGCAGTACTTC
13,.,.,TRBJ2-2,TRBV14,CASSQERAGELFF,TGTGCCAGCAGCCAAGAGCGGGCTGGGGAGCTGTTTTTT
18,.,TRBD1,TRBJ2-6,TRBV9,CASSVPGTGGAGANVLTF,TGTGCCAGCAGCGTCCCCGGGACAGGGGGCGCTGGGGCCAACGTCCTGACTTTC
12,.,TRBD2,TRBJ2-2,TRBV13,CASSLKREILFF,TGTGCCAGCAGCTTAAAGCGGGAGATATTGTTTTTT
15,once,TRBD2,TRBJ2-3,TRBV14,CASSQVAGVLDTQYF,TGTGCCAGCAGCCAAGTAGCGGGAGTGTTAGATACGCAGTATTTT
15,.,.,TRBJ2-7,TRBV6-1,CASSEGVWRAYEQYF,TGTGCCAGCAGTGAAGGCGTGTGGCGGGCCTACGAGCAGTACTTC
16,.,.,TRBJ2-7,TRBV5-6,CASKLAAGATGYEQYF,TGTGCCAGCAAGCTTGCCGCAGGGGCGACCGGGTACGAGCAGTACTTC
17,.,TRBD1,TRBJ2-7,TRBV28,CASSYPLLRDSPYEQYF,TGTGCCAGCAGTTATCCCCTACTCCGGGACAGCCCTTACGAGCAGTACTTC
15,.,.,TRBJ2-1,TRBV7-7,CASSFDLGSYNEQFF,TGTGCCAGCAGCTTCGACTTAGGCTCCTACAATGAGCAGTTCTTC
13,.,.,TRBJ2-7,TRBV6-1,CASSESLTYEQYF,TGTGCCAGCAGTGAATCTCTGACCTACGAGCAGTACTTC
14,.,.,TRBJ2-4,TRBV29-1,CSVTGGAFKNIQYF,TGCAGCGTCACAGGCGGGGCATTCAAAAACATTCAGTACTTC
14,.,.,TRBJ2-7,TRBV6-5,CASSLTEANYEQYF,TGTGCCAGCAGCCTCACTGAGGCTAACTACGAGCAGTACTTC
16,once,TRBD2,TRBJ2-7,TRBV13,CASSLGSGRAPYEQYF,TGTGCCAGCAGCTTAGGTAGCGGGAGGGCCCCCTACGAGCAGTACTTC
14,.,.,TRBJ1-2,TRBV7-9,CASSLVIEGYGYTF,TGTGCCAGCAGCTTAGTAATTGAGGGTTATGGCTACACCTTC
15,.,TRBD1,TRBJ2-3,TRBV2,CASSEGQQSTDTQYF,TGTGCCAGCAGTGAGGGACAGCAAAGCACAGATACGCAGTATTTT
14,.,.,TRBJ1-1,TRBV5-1,CASSLSGKGTEAFF,TGCGCCAGCAGCTTATCCGGGAAGGGCACTGAAGCTTTCTTT
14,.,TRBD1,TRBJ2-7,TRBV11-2,CASSSDRGLIEQYF,TGTGCCAGCAGCTCGGACAGGGGTCTAATCGAGCAGTACTTC
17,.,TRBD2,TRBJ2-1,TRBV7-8,CASTVYLAGGTYNEQFF,TGTGCCAGCACCGTATATTTAGCGGGAGGCACCTACAATGAGCAGTTCTTC
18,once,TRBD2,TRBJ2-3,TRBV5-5,CASSFSAGGLPYTDTQYF,TGTGCCAGCAGCTTTTCGGCGGGGGGCCTACCCTACACAGATACGCAGTATTTT